The 32 T cell receptor beta chains below were found in one sample sequenced in a study of T cells in Graves' hyperthyroidism and ophthalmopathy. RNA transcripts gave rise to amplified TCR beta CDR3 regions. HTBI primers were the set used in a first-round RT-PCR of the TCR CDR3. One entry per CDR3 protein results from TCRdb running MiXCR on the multiplex PCR reads. The sample lists roughly 500,000 distinct CDR3 sequences; 16% were seen once. Sequencing was performed on blood. The source of these receptors is a woman in her twenties or thirties with Graves' ophthalmopathy.

Comments on this clonotype: This could be a read error, since a much larger clone is one nucleotide away. The chain recombines TRBV24-1 with TRBJ2-2, with TRBD1 matching 8 bases. Germline V lookup: CDR1 KGHDR, CDR2 SFDVKD. The CDR3 consists of 13 residues. CDR3 bases: TGTGCCACCAGTGCCACTCTACAGGGGGAGCCGTTTTTT. Its protein is CATSATLQGEPFF.

There are a few counts of this clonotype. The rearrangement joins TRBV24-1 to TRBJ2-3; 7 nucleotides agree with TRBD1. The CDR3 is made up of 15 amino acids. V gave up 5 bases and J gave up 11 bases; unmatched junction bases: 15. CDR1 KGHDR and CDR2 SFDVKD come from the germline V gene. CDR3 amino acids: CATSVAGDSRDRQYF. The CDR3 region has the DNA TGTGCCACCAGTGTCGCCGGAGATTCACGGGACAGGCAGTATTTT.

In this sample, this clonotype turned up a few times. The J gene is TRBJ2-1, the V gene TRBV5-8; D remains unclear. V was trimmed by 2 bases and J by 3 bases, leaving 6 bases between them. In germline, CDR1 is SGHTS, CDR2 YDEGEE. The CDR3 runs 13 residues. In DNA, the CDR3 is TGTGCCAGCAGCTTCGAAGGCTACAATGAGCAGTTCTTC. Its translation is CASSFEGYNEQFF.

The rearrangement links TRBV20-1 to TRBJ2-2; 9 bases map to TRBD1. Germline trimming cut 4 bases from V and 3 bases from J; bases unmatched to any gene: 6. Germline lookup yields CDR1 DFQATT and CDR2 SNEGSKA (reference sequence). The CDR3 covers 15 residues. CDR3 amino acids: CSATRQGVYTGELFF. CDR3 in DNA: TGCAGTGCTACGAGACAGGGGGTGTACACCGGGGAGCTGTTTTTT.

Many counts were recorded for this clonotype. CDR3 region: CASSYGAGNTGELFF. CDR3 DNA sequence: TGTGCCAGCAGTTATGGCGCAGGGAACACCGGGGAGCTGTTTTTT. The chain employs TRBV6-1 and TRBJ2-2; D remains ambiguous. This CDR3 is built from 15 residues. Germline V gene lookup returns CDR1 MNHNS and CDR2 SASEGT. The V and J ends lost 5 bases and 1 base respectively, with 11 bases between them.

This clonotype was counted ten times or more. The DNA of the CDR3 is TGTGCCAGCAGTTTTGGGACAGGGAGCTATGGCTACACCTTC. Translation gives CASSFGTGSYGYTF. The V call is TRBV27, the J call TRBJ1-2; 9 nucleotides align to TRBD1. The V segment lost 3 bases and the J segment 4 bases; nucleotides outside the gene matches: 3. The CDR3 covers 14 residues. Germline CDR1 is MNHEY and CDR2 is SMNVEV (reference sequence).

This clonotype was picked up many times. The V call is TRBV7-9, the J call TRBJ2-7; a possible D gene is TRBD2 (6 bases). V lost 3 bases, J lost 3 bases, and 9 bases lay in between. This CDR3 spans 13 amino acids. Germline V gene data show CDR1 as SEHNR and CDR2 as FQNEAQ (reference sequence). CDR3 sequence (DNA): TGTGCCAGCAGCTTGCGGGATAGCTACGAGCAGTACTTC. It encodes CASSLRDSYEQYF.

This clonotype was seen ten or more times. This chain connects TRBV20-1 to TRBJ2-1; TRBD2 matches 7 bases. Trimming at V came to 5 bases and at J to 8 bases, leaving 9 bases not matched to a gene. The germline CDR1 and CDR2 sequences are DFQATT and SNEGSKA (reference sequence). This CDR3 region has 13 residues. The CDR3 region has the DNA TGCAGTGCTCCCCGCAGCGGGAACGATGAGCAGTTCTTC. Amino acids: CSAPRSGNDEQFF.

This clonotype has ten or more counts. The chain links TRBV12-3 or TRBV12-4 to TRBJ1-1; no clear D. CDR3 size: 15 residues. V lost 6 bases, J lost 5 bases, and 19 bases lay in between. The CDR3 nucleotides read TGTGCCAGCAGCCTAGCCTGGCCGGGAAAGACTGAAGCTTTCTTT. Its translation: CASSLAWPGKTEAFF.

This sequence joins TRBV7-3 and TRBJ2-6; 9 bases align to TRBD1. The germline V gene encodes CDR1 SGHTA and CDR2 FQGTGA. J gave up 3 bases and V 2 bases, and 11 bases lay outside the gene matches. The CDR3 has 19 residues. This chain's CDR3 is CASSLFSPGQGVGANVLTF. The CDR3 coding sequence is TGTGCCAGCAGCTTATTCTCTCCGGGACAGGGAGTTGGGGCCAACGTCCTGACTTTC.

The genes are TRBV6-1 and TRBJ2-7, with 10 bases aligning to TRBD2. J gave up 2 bases and V 5 bases, and 6 bases lay outside the gene matches. The CDR3 spans 15 residues. Looked up from germline, CDR1 is MNHNS and CDR2 is SASEGT. The CDR3 DNA follows: TGTGCCAGCAGTCCGGTAGCGGGAGGCACCTACGAGCAGTACTTC. Translating gives CASSPVAGGTYEQYF.

The chain is built from TRBV13 and TRBJ2-1; 11 bases fit TRBD2. After removal of 9 bases from V and 7 bases from J, the junction contained 5 bases not matched to a gene. This CDR3 contains 13 residues. Per the germline V gene, CDR1 is PRHDT and CDR2 is FYEKMQ (reference sequence). The CDR3 DNA reads TGTGCCAGTAGCGGGAGGGCCGAAAATGAGCAGTTCTTC. Residues: CASSGRAENEQFF.

This clonotype was seen repeatedly, ten times or more. The chain has TRBV28 and TRBJ1-1; no clear D. CDR3 size: 13 residues. Germline CDR1 MDHEN, CDR2 SYDVKM. V shed 3 bases and J shed 6 bases, with 11 bases lying between them. This CDR3 is CASSLGGRAEAFF. The DNA of the CDR3 is TGTGCCAGCAGTTTGGGTGGGCGCGCTGAAGCTTTCTTT. Full variable domain (outside the CDR3, taken from reference TRBV28 and TRBJ1-1): DVKVTQSSRYLVKRTGEKVFLECVQDMDHENMFWYRQDPGLGLRLIYFSYDVKMKEKGDIPEGYSVSREKKERFSLILESASTNQTSMYLCASSLGGRAEAFFGQGTRLTVV.

This clonotype was detected a few times. Written as DNA, the CDR3 is TGTGCCAGCAGCTCGGGCAGTGACGAGCAGTACTTC. This translates into CASSSGSDEQYF. The rearrangement links TRBV7-2 to TRBJ2-7, with D unclear. CDR3 length equals 12 residues. Germline values: CDR1 SGHTA, CDR2 FQGNSA. Trimming removed 4 bases from V and 5 bases from J, with 9 bases in between.

The chain is built from TRBV27 and TRBJ2-1, with 16 nucleotides matching TRBD2. V lost 1 base to trimming and J lost 1 base; unmatched junction nucleotides: 13. Germline CDR1 and CDR2: MNHEY and SMNVEV (reference sequence). The CDR3 is 22 amino acids. The CDR3 loop reads CASSLWPPGTSGRAGSYNEQFF. The DNA for the CDR3 is TGTGCCAGCAGTTTATGGCCACCAGGGACTAGCGGGAGGGCGGGATCCTACAATGAGCAGTTCTTC.

This clonotype was counted at least ten times. This rearrangement joins TRBV7-9 to TRBJ2-1; D is unclear. CDR1 SEHNR and CDR2 FQNEAQ come from the germline V gene (reference sequence). This CDR3 has 15 amino acids. The ends were cut back, 5 bases at V and 9 bases at J, with 20 bases in the middle. The CDR3 reads CASSTRPNGEAEQFF. CDR3 bases: TGTGCCAGCAGCACGCGACCAAATGGAGAGGCTGAGCAGTTCTTC.

This clonotype was observed at least ten times. The rearrangement uses TRBV11-2 and TRBJ1-1, with D possibly matching TRBD1 (6 bases). The CDR3 extends over 19 amino acids. With 3 bases removed from V and 0 bases from J, the gap between germline ends came to 23 bases. The V gene's germline CDR1 is SGHAT and CDR2 FQNNGV. The CDR3 protein is CASSFSSPLRGNMNTEAFF. The CDR3 DNA follows: TGTGCCAGCAGCTTTTCCTCACCCCTCAGGGGAAACATGAACACTGAAGCTTTCTTT.

The sample holds many counts of this clonotype. The chain carries TRBV3-1 and TRBJ2-1; unclear D gene. The CDR3 is 15 amino acids. Trimming removed 2 bases from V and 7 bases from J, with 15 bases in between. CDR1 and CDR2 from the germline V gene are LGHDT and YNNKEL (reference sequence). This chain's CDR3 is CASSQSTLRSNEQFF. DNA of the CDR3: TGTGCCAGCAGCCAATCCACCTTGAGGAGTAATGAGCAGTTCTTC.

V usage is TRBV7-9 and J usage is TRBJ2-1; TRBD2 is a possible D gene (5 bases). The V end lost 1 base, the J end lost 0 bases, and 10 bases lay between the germline ends. The CDR3 spans 16 residues. The germline gives CDR1 SEHNR, CDR2 FQNEAQ (reference sequence). For the CDR3, the DNA is TGTGCCAGCAGCTTAGAGGACTTGAGCTCCTACAATGAGCAGTTCTTC. This translates into CASSLEDLSSYNEQFF.

This clonotype was recorded many times. The chain uses TRBV18 and TRBJ2-5; 8 bases are shared with TRBD1. The CDR3 totals 13 residues. The J segment lost 4 bases and the V segment lost 6 bases, leaving 4 bases of the junction unmatched. Germline-derived CDR1 and CDR2 are KGHSH and LQKENI. The chain's CDR3 is CASSPGGGETQYF. As DNA, the CDR3 is TGTGCCAGCTCCCCAGGGGGCGGAGAGACCCAGTACTTC.

This clonotype was found many times. The chain uses TRBV2 and TRBJ1-6, with 8 bases identical to TRBD1. The trim removed 6 bases at V and 10 bases at J, leaving 5 bases unmatched. The germline V gene encodes CDR1 SNHLY and CDR2 FYNNEI. This CDR3 has 13 amino acids. The DNA of the CDR3 is TGTGCCAGCAGCGGGACAGGATTGTCACCCCTCCACTTT. This sequence encodes CASSGTGLSPLHF.

Many counts were recorded for this clonotype. The chain uses TRBV5-1 and TRBJ2-7, with 12 bases aligning to TRBD1. V lost 3 bases, J lost 7 bases, and 8 bases stayed unmatched. Per germline, CDR1 SGHRS and CDR2 YFSETQ. CDR3 length: 15 amino acids. The CDR3 region has the DNA TGCGCCAGCAGCTCCGCGGGACAGGGGGCGCGGGAGCAGTACTTC. Its protein product is CASSSAGQGAREQYF.

The chain carries TRBV3-1 and TRBJ1-4; TRBD1 matches at 8 bases. Germline values: CDR1 LGHDT, CDR2 YNNKEL (reference sequence). V shed 6 bases, J shed 7 bases, and the junction held 7 bases outside the gene matches. CDR3 length: 14 amino acids. CDR3 sequence reads: CASRPHGQGEKLFF. The CDR3 DNA follows: TGTGCCAGCAGACCACACGGACAGGGTGAAAAACTGTTTTTT.

The table lists this clonotype with a few counts. J is TRBJ1-2 and V is TRBV12-3 or TRBV12-4, with a weak D call TRBD1 (5 bases). Trimming took off 3 bases at V and 6 bases at J, with 14 bases between the two ends. This CDR3 spans 14 amino acids. In nucleotides, the CDR3 is TGTGCCAGCAGTTTTCGCAGGGTGGAGAATGGCTACACCTTC. Protein product: CASSFRRVENGYTF.

Comment on this clonotype: At one end the junction does not follow the germline gene, possibly because of a read error. The chain joins TRBV19 to TRBJ2-1; D gene unclear. This CDR3 comprises 14 residues. Germline values: CDR1 LNHDA, CDR2 SQIVND (reference sequence). The CDR3 DNA follows: TGTACCAGTAGTATACGGGTCGACTCCAATGAGCAGTTCTTC. Translating gives CTSSIRVDSNEQFF.

The chain links TRBV20-1 to TRBJ1-5; 7 bases are shared with TRBD1. Trimming removed 2 bases from V and 2 bases from J; junction bases left unmatched: 3. The CDR3 has 14 residues. Germline V gene sequence: CDR1 DFQATT, CDR2 SNEGSKA (reference sequence). DNA of the CDR3: TGCAGTGCTAGAACAGGACAGGGCAATCAGCCCCAGCATTTT. It translates to CSARTGQGNQPQHF.

This clonotype occurred a few times. The chain uses TRBV9 and TRBJ1-3; TRBD1 agrees at 7 bases. The germline gives CDR1 SGDLS, CDR2 YYNGEE. CDR3 length: 14 amino acids. The V gene end was trimmed by 7 bases and the J gene end by 4 bases; junction bases not matched to a gene: 8. CDR3 in DNA: TGTGCCAGCGCCGACAGGGATTTCGGAAACACCATATATTTT. Its protein is CASADRDFGNTIYF.

The chain is built from TRBV9 and TRBJ2-3, with D possibly TRBD1 on 6 matching bases. The CDR3 consists of 15 residues. Trimming pared 4 bases from V and 2 bases from J, leaving 14 bases between. Germline V CDR1 and CDR2: SGDLS, YYNGEE. CDR3 in DNA: TGTGCCAGCAGCCCCGGACAGCCCAACACAGATACGCAGTATTTT. Translation gives CASSPGQPNTDTQYF.

This clonotype has ten or more counts. CDR3 residues: CASGHLAGGGKETQYF. The CDR3 nucleotides read TGTGCCAGCGGCCACCTAGCGGGAGGAGGGAAAGAGACCCAGTACTTC. The V call is TRBV28, the J call TRBJ2-5, with 11 nucleotides matching TRBD2. The V gene end was trimmed by 8 bases and the J gene end by 3 bases; junction bases not matched to a gene: 11. This CDR3 has 16 amino acids. In germline, CDR1 is MDHEN, CDR2 SYDVKM.

This clonotype was observed at least ten times. This chain links TRBV2 with TRBJ1-1, with D maybe TRBD1 (6 bases). V lost 4 bases, J lost 4 bases, and 16 bases lay in between. CDR1 and CDR2 from the germline V gene are SNHLY and FYNNEI. CDR3 length: 15 amino acids. The CDR3 protein is CASSAGDRGGTEAFF. CDR3 coding DNA: TGTGCCAGCAGTGCTGGGGATAGGGGGGGCACTGAAGCTTTCTTT.

The rearrangement uses TRBV20-1 and TRBJ2-1; 15 bases match TRBD2. CDR3 size: 16 residues. Germline trimming cut 5 bases from V and 3 bases from J; bases unmatched to any gene: 5. Germline-derived CDR1 and CDR2 are DFQATT and SNEGSKA (reference sequence). In DNA, the CDR3 is TGCAGTGCTCGGACTAGCGGGAGGGCCGGCTACAATGAGCAGTTCTTC. It codes for CSARTSGRAGYNEQFF.

Details on this clonotype: A single base separates this from a much larger clone, so it may be a read error. This sequence joins TRBV29-1 and TRBJ2-5; 11 bases map to TRBD2. The CDR3 spans 18 residues. Germline V gene lookup returns CDR1 SQVTM and CDR2 ANQGSEA. Trimming took 0 bases from V and 4 from J; bases not matched to a gene: 13. This CDR3 is CSVEDPSRSGRGRETQYF. The CDR3 DNA reads TGCAGCGTTGAAGACCCCTCGCGTAGCGGGAGGGGCCGAGAGACCCAGTACTTC.